This TCR beta chain was profiled in a study of CD8+ T cells in alopecia areata. Study-level findings and limits: Clonality in lesional scalp, especially alopecia totalis/universalis, exceeded that of normal scalp.

RNA extraction and reverse transcription yielded cDNA as sequencing template. Clones were sequenced by immunoSEQ multiplex PCR, and TCRdb holds only the in-frame ones, with some missing. The sample records around 160,000 clones, 40% to 50% being singletons. The ends were cut back, 7 bases at V and 3 bases at J, with 9 bases in the middle. CDR1 is GTSNPN and CDR2 is SVGIG in the germline V gene (reference sequence). The CDR3 runs to 11 residues. Concerning this clone itself: Its antigen is undetermined.

Sequencing was done on a sample of CD4+ T cells sorted from blood. The rearrangement links TRBV30 to TRBJ1-1, with a tentative D call TRBD1 (6 bases). The sequence came from a human donor with alopecia areata. As DNA, the CDR3 is TGTGCCTACAGGGAGTACACTGAAGCTTTCTTT. The encoded protein is CAYREYTEAFF. Together with reference TRBV30 and TRBJ1-1, the CDR3 gives the full variable domain: SQTIHQWPATLVQPVGSPLSLECTVEGTSNPNLYWYRQAAGRGLQLLFYSVGIGQISSEVPQNLSASRPQDRQFILSSKKLLLSDSGFYLCAYREYTEAFFGQGTRLTVV.